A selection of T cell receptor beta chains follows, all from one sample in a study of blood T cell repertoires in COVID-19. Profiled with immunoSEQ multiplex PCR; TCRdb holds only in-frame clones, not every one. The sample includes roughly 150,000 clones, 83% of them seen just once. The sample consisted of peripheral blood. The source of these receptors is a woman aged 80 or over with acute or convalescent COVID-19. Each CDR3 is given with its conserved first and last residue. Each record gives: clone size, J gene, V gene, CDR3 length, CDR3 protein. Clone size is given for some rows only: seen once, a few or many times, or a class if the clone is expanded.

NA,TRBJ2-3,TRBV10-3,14,CAISDAGSTDTQYF
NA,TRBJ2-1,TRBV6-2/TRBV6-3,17,CASSYRIGGTGNNEQFF
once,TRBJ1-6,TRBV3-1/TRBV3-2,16,CASSQDLETKNSPLHF
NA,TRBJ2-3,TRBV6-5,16,CASSYGQRTTVDTQYF
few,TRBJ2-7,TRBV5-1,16,CASSETGGSGTYVQYF
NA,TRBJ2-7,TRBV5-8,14,CASSLAGGIHEQYF
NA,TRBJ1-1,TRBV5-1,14,CASSSSPGHTEAFF
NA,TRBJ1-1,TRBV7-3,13,CASSRDRNTEAFF
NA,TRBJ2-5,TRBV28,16,CASSDAGTGEGETQYF
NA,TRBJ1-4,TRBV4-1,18,CASSQGGRRATTNEKLFF
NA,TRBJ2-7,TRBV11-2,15,CASSLSGLAGAEQYF
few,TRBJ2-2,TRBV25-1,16,CASSPPRSGDTGELFF
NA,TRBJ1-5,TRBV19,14,CASSMGSQRQPQHF
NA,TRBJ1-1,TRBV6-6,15,CASNREPGQVSEAFF
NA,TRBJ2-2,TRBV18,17,CASSSGLAGTNTGELFF
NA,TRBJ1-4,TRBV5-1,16,CASSLGTGNGDEKLFF
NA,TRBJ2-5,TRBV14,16,CASSPEAGGIIETQYF
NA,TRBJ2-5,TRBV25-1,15,CASSEAGASSETQYF
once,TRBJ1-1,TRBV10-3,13,CAIRVGENTEAFF
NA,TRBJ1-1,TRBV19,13,CASSRAGGNEAFF
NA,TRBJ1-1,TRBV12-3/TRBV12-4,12,CASSTRNTEAFF
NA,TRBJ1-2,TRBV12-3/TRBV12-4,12,CASSPPGYGYTF
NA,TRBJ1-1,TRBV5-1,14,CASSSGQGIAEAFF
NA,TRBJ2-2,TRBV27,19,CASSSFGSWDRANTGELFF
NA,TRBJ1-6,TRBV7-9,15,CASSFWSSYNSPLHF
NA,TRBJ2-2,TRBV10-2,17,CASSQLAGGPDTGELFF
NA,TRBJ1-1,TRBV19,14,CASSRGLMNTEAFF
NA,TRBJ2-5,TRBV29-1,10,CSVSRETQYF
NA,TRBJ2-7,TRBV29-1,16,CSVEAGWGQGIYEQYF
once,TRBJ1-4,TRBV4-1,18,CASSQVPLRQGTNEKLFF
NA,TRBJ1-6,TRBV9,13,CASSEGGNSPLHF
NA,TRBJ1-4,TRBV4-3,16,CASSQDRGATNEKLFF
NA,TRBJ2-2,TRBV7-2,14,CASSLGQNTGELFF
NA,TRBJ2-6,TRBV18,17,CASSPGPVSSGANVLTF
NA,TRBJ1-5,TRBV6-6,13,CASTGTVDGPQHF
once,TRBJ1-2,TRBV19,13,CASSPGGTSGYTF
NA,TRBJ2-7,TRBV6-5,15,CASIRAEGQGYEQYF
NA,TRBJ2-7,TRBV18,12,CASSPTGSEQYF
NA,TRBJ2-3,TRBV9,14,CASSTSGTTDTQYF
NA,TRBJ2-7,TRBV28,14,CASLQGGISYEQYF